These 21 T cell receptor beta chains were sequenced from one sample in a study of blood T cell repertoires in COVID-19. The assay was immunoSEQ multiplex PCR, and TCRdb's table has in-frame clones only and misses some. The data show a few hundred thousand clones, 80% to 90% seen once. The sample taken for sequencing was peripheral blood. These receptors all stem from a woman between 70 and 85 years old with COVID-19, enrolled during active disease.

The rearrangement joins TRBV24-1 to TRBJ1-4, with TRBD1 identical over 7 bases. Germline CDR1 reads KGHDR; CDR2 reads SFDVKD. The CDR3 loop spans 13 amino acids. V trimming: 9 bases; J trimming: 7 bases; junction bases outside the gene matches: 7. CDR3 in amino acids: CATGTGDAEKLFF. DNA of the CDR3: TGTGCCACCGGCACAGGGGATGCTGAAAAACTGTTTTTT.

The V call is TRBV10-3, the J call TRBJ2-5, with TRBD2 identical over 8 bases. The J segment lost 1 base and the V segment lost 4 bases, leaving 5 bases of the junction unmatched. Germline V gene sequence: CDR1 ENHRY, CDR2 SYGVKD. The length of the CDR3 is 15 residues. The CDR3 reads CAISVAGGLQETQYF. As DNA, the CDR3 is TGTGCCATCAGTGTTGCGGGGGGCCTCCAAGAGACCCAGTACTTC.

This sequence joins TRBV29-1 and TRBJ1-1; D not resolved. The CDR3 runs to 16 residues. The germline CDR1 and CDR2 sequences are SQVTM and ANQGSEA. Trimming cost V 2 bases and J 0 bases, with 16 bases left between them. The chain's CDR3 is CSVEQRQDSLNTEAFF. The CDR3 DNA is TGCAGCGTTGAACAGCGGCAGGATTCTTTGAACACTGAAGCTTTCTTT.

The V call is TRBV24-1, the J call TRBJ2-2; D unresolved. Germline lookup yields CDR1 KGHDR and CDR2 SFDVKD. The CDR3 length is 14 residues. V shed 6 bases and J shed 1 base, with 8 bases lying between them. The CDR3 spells CATSTPVNTGELFF. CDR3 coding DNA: TGTGCCACCAGTACGCCGGTGAACACCGGGGAGCTGTTTTTT.

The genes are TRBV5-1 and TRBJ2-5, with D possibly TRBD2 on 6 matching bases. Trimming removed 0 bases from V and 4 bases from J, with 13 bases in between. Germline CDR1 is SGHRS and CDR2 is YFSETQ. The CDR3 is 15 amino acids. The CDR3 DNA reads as TGCGCCAGCAGCTTGGCCGGAGGGGTCACAGAGACCCAGTACTTC. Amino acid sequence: CASSLAGGVTETQYF.

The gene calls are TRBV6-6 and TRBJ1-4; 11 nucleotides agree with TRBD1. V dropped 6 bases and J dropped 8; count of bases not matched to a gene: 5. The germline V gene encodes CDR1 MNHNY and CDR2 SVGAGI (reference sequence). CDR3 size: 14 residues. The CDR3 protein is CASRDRGQSEKLFF. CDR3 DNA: TGTGCCAGCAGGGACAGGGGGCAATCGGAAAAACTGTTTTTT.

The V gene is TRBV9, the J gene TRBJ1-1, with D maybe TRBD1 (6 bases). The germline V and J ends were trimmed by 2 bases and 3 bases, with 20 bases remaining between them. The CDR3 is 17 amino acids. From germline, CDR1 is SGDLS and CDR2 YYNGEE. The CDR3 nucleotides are TGTGCCAGCAGCGTCGCGGAGGGCAGGGGAGGGTACACTGAAGCTTTCTTT. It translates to CASSVAEGRGGYTEAFF.

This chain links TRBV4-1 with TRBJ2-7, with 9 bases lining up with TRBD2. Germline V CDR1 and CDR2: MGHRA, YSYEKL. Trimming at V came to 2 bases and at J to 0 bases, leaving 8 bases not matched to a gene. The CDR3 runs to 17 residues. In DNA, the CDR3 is TGCGCCAGCAGCCAACCATTAGCGGGGGCTAGCTCCTACGAGCAGTACTTC. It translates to CASSQPLAGASSYEQYF.

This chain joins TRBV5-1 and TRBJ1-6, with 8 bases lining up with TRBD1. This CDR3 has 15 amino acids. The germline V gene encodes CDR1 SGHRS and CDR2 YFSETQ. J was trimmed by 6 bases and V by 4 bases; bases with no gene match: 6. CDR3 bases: TGCGCCAGCAGCCCGTCCGGGACAGGTAATTCACCCCTCCACTTT. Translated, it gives CASSPSGTGNSPLHF.

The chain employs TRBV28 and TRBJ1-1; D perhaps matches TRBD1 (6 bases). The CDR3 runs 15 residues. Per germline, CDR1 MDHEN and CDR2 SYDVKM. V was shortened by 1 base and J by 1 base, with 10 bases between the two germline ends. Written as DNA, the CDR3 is TGTGCCAGCAGTTTATATCGCAGGGGGAACACTGAAGCTTTCTTT. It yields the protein CASSLYRRGNTEAFF. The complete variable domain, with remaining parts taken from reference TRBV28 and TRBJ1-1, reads DVKVTQSSRYLVKRTGEKVFLECVQDMDHENMFWYRQDPGLGLRLIYFSYDVKMKEKGDIPEGYSVSREKKERFSLILESASTNQTSMYLCASSLYRRGNTEAFFGQGTRLTVV.

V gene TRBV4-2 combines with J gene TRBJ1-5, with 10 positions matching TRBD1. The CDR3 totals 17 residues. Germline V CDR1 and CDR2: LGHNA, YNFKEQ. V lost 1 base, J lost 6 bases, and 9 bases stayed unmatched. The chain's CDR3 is CASSQGGLDRGFQPQHF. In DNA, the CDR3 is TGTGCCAGCAGCCAAGGGGGATTGGACAGGGGGTTTCAGCCCCAGCATTTT.

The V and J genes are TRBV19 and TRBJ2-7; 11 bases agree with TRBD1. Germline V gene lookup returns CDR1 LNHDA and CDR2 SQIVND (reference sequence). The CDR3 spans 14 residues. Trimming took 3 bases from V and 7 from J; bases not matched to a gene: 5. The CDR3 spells CASSMDRGPGEQYF. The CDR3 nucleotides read TGTGCCAGTAGTATGGACAGGGGGCCTGGGGAGCAGTACTTC.

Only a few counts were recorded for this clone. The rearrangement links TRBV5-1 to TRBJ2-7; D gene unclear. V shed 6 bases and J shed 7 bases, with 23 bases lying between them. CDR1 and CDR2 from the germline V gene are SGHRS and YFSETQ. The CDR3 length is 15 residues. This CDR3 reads CASTRSEGVNGEQYF. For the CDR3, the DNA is TGCGCCAGCACCCGGAGTGAAGGAGTCAACGGAGAGCAGTACTTC.

The CDR3, as DNA: TGCGCCAGCAGCCAAGACAGGAGACTAAGCTCTGGGGCCAACGTCCTGACTTTC. Encoded protein: CASSQDRRLSSGANVLTF. The chain joins TRBV4-1 to TRBJ2-6; tentative D call: TRBD2 (5 bases). Germline CDR1 MGHRA, CDR2 YSYEKL. V lost 0 bases, J lost 0 bases, and 12 bases lay in between. The length of the CDR3 is 18 residues.

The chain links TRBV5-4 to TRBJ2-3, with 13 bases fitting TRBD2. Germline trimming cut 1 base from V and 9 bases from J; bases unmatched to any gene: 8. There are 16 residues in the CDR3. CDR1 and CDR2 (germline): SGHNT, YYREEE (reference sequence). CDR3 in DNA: TGTGCCAGCAGCTTGACTAGCGGGGGGGCTAAGATAACGCAGTATTTT. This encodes CASSLTSGGAKITQYF.

Written as DNA, the CDR3 is TGTGCCAGTAGTATATCGGCGCGGGGGGCCTACGAGCAGTACTTC. Residues: CASSISARGAYEQYF. The genes are TRBV19 and TRBJ2-7; 8 bases align to TRBD2. Germline values: CDR1 LNHDA, CDR2 SQIVND (reference sequence). The V gene end was trimmed by 2 bases and the J gene end by 2 bases; junction bases not matched to a gene: 5. This CDR3 is built from 15 residues.

The CDR3 is CASSVAGGGETQYF. The CDR3 coding sequence is TGTGCCAGCAGCGTAGCCGGGGGGGGTGAGACCCAGTACTTC. The rearrangement links TRBV9 to TRBJ2-5; 8 bases are a match to TRBD2. Germline lookup yields CDR1 SGDLS and CDR2 YYNGEE. V shed 0 bases, J shed 5 bases, and the junction held 3 bases outside the gene matches. The CDR3 is 14 amino acids.

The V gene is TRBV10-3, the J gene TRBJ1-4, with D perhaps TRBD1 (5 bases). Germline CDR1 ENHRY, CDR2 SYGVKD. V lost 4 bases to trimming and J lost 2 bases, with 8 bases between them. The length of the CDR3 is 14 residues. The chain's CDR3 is CAISAGGTNEKLFF. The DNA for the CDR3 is TGTGCCATCAGTGCGGGGGGGACTAATGAAAAACTGTTTTTT.

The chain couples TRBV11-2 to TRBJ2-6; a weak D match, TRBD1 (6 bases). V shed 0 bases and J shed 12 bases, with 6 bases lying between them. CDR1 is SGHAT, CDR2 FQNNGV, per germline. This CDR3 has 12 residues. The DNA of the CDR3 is TGTGCCAGCAGCTTAGAGGGGGCCGTCCTGACTTTC. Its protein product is CASSLEGAVLTF.

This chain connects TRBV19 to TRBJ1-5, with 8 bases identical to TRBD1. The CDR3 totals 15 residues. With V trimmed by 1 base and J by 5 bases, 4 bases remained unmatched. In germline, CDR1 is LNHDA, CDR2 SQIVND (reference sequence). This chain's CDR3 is CASSIVGQGDQPQHF. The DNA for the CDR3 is TGTGCCAGTAGTATAGTAGGACAGGGCGATCAGCCCCAGCATTTT.

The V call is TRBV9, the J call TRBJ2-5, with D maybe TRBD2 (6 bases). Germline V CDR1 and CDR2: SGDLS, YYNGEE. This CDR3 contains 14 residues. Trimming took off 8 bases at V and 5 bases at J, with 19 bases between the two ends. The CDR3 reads CASSRDSLLETQYF. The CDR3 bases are TGTGCCAGTTCGAGGGACTCCCTCCTGGAGACCCAGTACTTC.